This is a list of T cell receptor beta chains from one sample in a study of beta chain features in type 1 diabetes. Produced via immunoSEQ multiplex PCR; TCRdb's table is partial and in-frame only. The sample has roughly 730,000 clones; around 15% are singletons. The source material was naive CD4+ T cells from blood. These TCRs come from a man younger than 35 with type 1 diabetes. Both conserved end residues are part of each CDR3. D genes are given only for firm matches. Clone size, where shown, is once, few, many, or a class for clones that have expanded.

j_call,clone_size,v_call,d_call,cdr3_nt,cdr3_aa
TRBJ2-2,few,TRBV11-2,TRBD1,TGTGCCAGCAGCTTAGACACAGGGGTGACCGGGGAGCTGTTTTTT,CASSLDTGVTGELFF
TRBJ2-1,few,TRBV4-1,TRBD2,TGCGCCAGCAGCCAAGATCCCCCCGGCGCGGGGGGCCTACGTTCCTACAATGAGCAGTTCTTC,CASSQDPPGAGGLRSYNEQFF
TRBJ2-7,few,TRBV6-5,TRBD1,TGTGCCAGCAGTTACTCGGACAGGGGAGGGGACGAGCAGTACTTC,CASSYSDRGGDEQYF
TRBJ1-6,-,TRBV30,TRBD1,TGTGCCTGGAGTGTGGGACAGGGGCTACAGTCACCCCTCCACTTT,CAWSVGQGLQSPLHF
TRBJ1-1,-,TRBV19,-,TGTGCCAGTAGTAATTTAGGTCGGCAGGTCGGAGCTTTCTTT,CASSNLGRQVGAFF
TRBJ1-5,few,TRBV28,-,TGTGCCAGCAATGGTCAGCCCCAGCATTTT,CASNGQPQHF
TRBJ1-3,-,TRBV30,TRBD1,TGTGCCTGGCAACGACAGGGGGCAGGTCGAAACACCATATATTTT,CAWQRQGAGRNTIYF
TRBJ2-3,few,TRBV15,-,TGTGCCACCCGAAAGGGCAATGGTCTGAATACGCAGTATTTT,CATRKGNGLNTQYF
TRBJ2-1,few,TRBV2,TRBD2,TGTGCCACCTCTAGGGGGACTAGCCAGTACAATGAGCAGTTCTTC,CATSRGTSQYNEQFF
TRBJ1-5,-,TRBV9,TRBD1,TGTGCCAGCAGCGTAGGACAGGGCGGCAATCAGCCCCAGCATTTT,CASSVGQGGNQPQHF
TRBJ1-1,few,TRBV5-6,-,TGTGCCAGCAACCAGCAGGCCACTGAAGCTTTCTTT,CASNQQATEAFF
TRBJ2-7,-,TRBV9,TRBD2,TGTGCCAGCAGCGTAGCTAGCGGGGAAGCCTACGAGCAGTACTTC,CASSVASGEAYEQYF
TRBJ1-5,-,TRBV7-2,-,TGTGCCAGCAGCCCCTGGGGTCAGCCCCAGCATTTT,CASSPWGQPQHF
TRBJ2-3,few,TRBV9,-,TGTGCCAGCAGCACACTTCGGCCGGAGGATACGCAGTATTTT,CASSTLRPEDTQYF
TRBJ1-2,few,TRBV28,-,TGTGCCAGCAGCCTTACAATCTATGGCTACACCTTC,CASSLTIYGYTF
TRBJ2-7,-,TRBV19,-,TGTGCCAGTAGTCGGGGCGGCGGGCAGTACTTC,CASSRGGGQYF
TRBJ1-6,-,TRBV30,-,TGTGCCTGGAGTGTCGGATGGGGCAGAGGTTCACCCCTCCACTTT,CAWSVGWGRGSPLHF
TRBJ1-1,-,TRBV10-3,-,TGTGCCACAGGGGAGGTTGGGTTGAACACTGAAGCTTTCTTT,CATGEVGLNTEAFF
TRBJ2-5,-,TRBV7-2,TRBD2,TGTGCCAGCAGCTGGGGGGGACTAGCGGGAGGCGCACAAGAGACCCAGTACTTC,CASSWGGLAGGAQETQYF
TRBJ2-3,few,TRBV6-1,TRBD1,TGTGCCAGCAGTAAGGGACAGGGGGTTGGAGATACGCAGTATTTT,CASSKGQGVGDTQYF
TRBJ1-1,-,TRBV18,-,TGTGCCAGCTCACCACGGGAGGGAGTAACGAACACTGAAGCTTTCTTT,CASSPREGVTNTEAFF
TRBJ2-5,-,TRBV6-5,-,TGTGCCAGCAGTCCCGTTCTCACAGGGCGAGAGACCCAGTACTTC,CASSPVLTGRETQYF
TRBJ2-1,-,TRBV5-1,TRBD2,TGCGCCAGCAGCTCCACTAGCGGGAGCAATGAGCAGTTCTTC,CASSSTSGSNEQFF